This T cell receptor beta chain was recovered during a study of T cells after yellow fever vaccination. This clonotype was recorded at least ten times. TCRdb fed the 5' RACE reads into MiXCR, producing one record per CDR3 protein. The table records some 69,000 distinct CDR3 sequences, approximately 5% of them present only once. The CDR3 sequence is 18 residues long. V was trimmed by 2 bases and J by 0 bases, leaving 20 bases between them. Germline assignment: CDR1 SGHNT and CDR2 YYREEE (reference sequence). The sequence was obtained from a man aged 18 to 30 who received the YFV17D yellow fever vaccine. The source was CD4+ T cells sorted from PBMCs, collected less than 18 days after the first yellow fever vaccination. V gene TRBV5-4 combines with J gene TRBJ2-5, with D possibly being TRBD1 (5 bases). CDR3 residues: CASSFDPIHQGNQETQYF. In DNA form, the CDR3 reads TGTGCCAGCAGCTTCGATCCTATCCACCAGGGCAACCAAGAGACCCAGTACTTC.